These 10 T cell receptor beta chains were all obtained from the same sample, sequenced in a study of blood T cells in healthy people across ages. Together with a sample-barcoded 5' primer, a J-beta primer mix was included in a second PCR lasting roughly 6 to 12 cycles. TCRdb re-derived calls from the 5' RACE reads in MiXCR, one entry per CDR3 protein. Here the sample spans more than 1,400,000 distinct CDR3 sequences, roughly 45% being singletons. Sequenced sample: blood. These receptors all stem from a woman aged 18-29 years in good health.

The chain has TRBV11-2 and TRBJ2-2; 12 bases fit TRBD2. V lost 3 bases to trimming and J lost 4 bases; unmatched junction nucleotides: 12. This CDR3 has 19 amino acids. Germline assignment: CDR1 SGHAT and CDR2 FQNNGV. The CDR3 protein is CASSFRNKLAGGSTGELFF. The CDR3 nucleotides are TGTGCCAGCAGCTTCCGAAACAAGCTAGCGGGAGGGAGCACCGGGGAGCTGTTTTTT.

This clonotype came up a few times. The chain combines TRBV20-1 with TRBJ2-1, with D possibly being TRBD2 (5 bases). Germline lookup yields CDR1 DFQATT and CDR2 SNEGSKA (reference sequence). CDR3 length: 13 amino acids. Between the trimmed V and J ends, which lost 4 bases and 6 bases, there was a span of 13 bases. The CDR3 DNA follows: TGCAGTGCTAATAGAGGGTTGGGCAATGAGCAGTTCTTC. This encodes CSANRGLGNEQFF.

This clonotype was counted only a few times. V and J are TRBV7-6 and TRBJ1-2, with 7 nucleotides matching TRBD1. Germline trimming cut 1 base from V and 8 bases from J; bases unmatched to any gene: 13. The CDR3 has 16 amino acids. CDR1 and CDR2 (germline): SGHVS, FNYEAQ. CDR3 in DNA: TGTGCCAGCAGCTTAGAACAGGGGAGGTCAGACGGCGGCTACACCTTC. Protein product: CASSLEQGRSDGGYTF.

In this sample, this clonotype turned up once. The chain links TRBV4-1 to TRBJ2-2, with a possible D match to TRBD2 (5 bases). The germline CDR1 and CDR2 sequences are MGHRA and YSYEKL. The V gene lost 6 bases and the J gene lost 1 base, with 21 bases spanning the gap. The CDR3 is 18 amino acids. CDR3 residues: CASRDTLAGILNTGELFF. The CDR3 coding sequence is TGCGCCAGCAGGGATACCCTAGCAGGAATCCTGAACACCGGGGAGCTGTTTTTT.

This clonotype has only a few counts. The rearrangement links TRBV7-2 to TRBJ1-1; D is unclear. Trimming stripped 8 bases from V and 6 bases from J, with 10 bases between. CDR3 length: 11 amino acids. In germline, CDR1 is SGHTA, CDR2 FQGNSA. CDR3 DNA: TGTGCCAGCCGTAGGGCGGCTGAAGCTTTCTTT. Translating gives CASRRAAEAFF.

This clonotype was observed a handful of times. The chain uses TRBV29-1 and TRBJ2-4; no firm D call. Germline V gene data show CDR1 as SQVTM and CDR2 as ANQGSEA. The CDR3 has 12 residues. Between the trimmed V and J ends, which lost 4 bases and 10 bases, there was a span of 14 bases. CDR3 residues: CSVGLPPGIQYF. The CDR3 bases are TGCAGCGTTGGACTCCCACCTGGAATTCAGTACTTC.

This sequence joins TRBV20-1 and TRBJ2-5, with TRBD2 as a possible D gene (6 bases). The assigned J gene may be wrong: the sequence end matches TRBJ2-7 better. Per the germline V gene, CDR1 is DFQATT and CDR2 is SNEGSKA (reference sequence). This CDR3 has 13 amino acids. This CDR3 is CSAIGGSSLEQYF. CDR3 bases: TGCAGTGCAATCGGGGGATCCTCTCTCGAGCAGTACTTC.

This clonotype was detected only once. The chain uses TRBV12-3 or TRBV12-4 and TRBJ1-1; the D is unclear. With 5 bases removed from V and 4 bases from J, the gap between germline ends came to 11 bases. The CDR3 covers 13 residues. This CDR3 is CASSVVSSTEAFF. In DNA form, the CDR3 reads TGTGCCAGCAGTGTAGTATCATCCACTGAAGCTTTCTTT.

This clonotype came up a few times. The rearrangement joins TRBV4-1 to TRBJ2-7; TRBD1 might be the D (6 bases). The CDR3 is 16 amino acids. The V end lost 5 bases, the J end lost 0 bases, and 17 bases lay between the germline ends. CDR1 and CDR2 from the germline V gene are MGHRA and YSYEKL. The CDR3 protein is CASSNPGGLSSYEQYF. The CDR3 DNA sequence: TGCGCCAGCAGCAACCCTGGGGGCCTGAGCTCCTACGAGCAGTACTTC.

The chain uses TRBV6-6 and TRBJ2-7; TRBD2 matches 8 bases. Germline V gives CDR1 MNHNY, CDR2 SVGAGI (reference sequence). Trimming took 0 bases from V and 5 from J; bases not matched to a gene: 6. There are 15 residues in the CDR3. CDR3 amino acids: CASSYSSGGRDEQYF. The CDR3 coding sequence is TGTGCCAGCAGTTACTCAAGCGGGGGACGTGACGAGCAGTACTTC.